This TCR beta chain was captured by sequencing in a study of T cell changes during pregnancy in multiple sclerosis (dated by TCRdb to the late 2010s). In the study overall: The study looked at changes in the T cell repertoire across pregnancy in women with multiple sclerosis.

CDR1 and CDR2 are read off the germline V gene as MNHEY and SVGAGI. The CDR3 measures 11 amino acids from cysteine to phenylalanine. The DNA shown is the 33-base CDR3, in frame from base 1. V is pared back by 10 bases and J by 7 bases, with 13 bases lying between the germline termini. Library preparation employed the immunoSEQ multiplex PCR assay. TCRdb stores this immuneACCESS table with in-frame sequences only. Part of the clones is absent; in the studies checked, under half of the shortfall reflects unresolved V genes, and no reason is known for the rest. This sample comprises 80,000 to 95,000 clones, roughly 93% of them detected only once. The ten top clones hold 1.3% to 1.5% of the sample. A remark on this clone: The target of this receptor is not known. Base qualities were left out, and no much larger clone turns up one base away.

The sample consisted of peripheral blood, taken in the third trimester of pregnancy. The sequence joins TRBV6-5 to TRBJ1-2, with no confidently assigned D gene. The receptor comes from a female donor in good health, enrolled as a control in a pregnancy study. The nucleotide sequence reads TGTGCCACCGTCGGACTTGGTGGCTACACCTTC. It encodes CATVGLGGYTF.